In this sample, the clone carrying this T cell receptor beta chain turned up once. Its specificity is not known. This specimen belongs to a study of T cell responses to AZD1222 COVID-19 vaccine. Regarding the study as a whole: Spike-specific TCR breadth and depth were elevated following two AZD1222 doses. Mapped onto spike, vaccine-associated CD4 TCRs spanned it and were dominant at 160-218 and 743-854. At study baseline, merely six AZD1222 recipients were seropositive. Clonal diversity may have been underestimated in mostly white British donors.

The CDR3 is made up of 13 amino acids. The V gene lost 1 base and the J gene lost 4 bases, with 5 bases spanning the gap. Germline CDR1 reads MGHRA; CDR2 reads YSYEKL. Measured with immunoSEQ multiplex PCR; TCRdb has only the in-frame clones, and not every one. The sample lists over 95,000 clones; 88% were seen once. The rearrangement links TRBV4-1 to TRBJ2-1; no definite D call. This receptor was identified in an adult in good health. The sample was peripheral blood, taken on day 0 of AZD1222 vaccination. CDR3 sequence (DNA): TGCGCCAGCAGCCAAGGCCTTTACAATGAGCAGTTCTTC. This encodes CASSQGLYNEQFF.